Reported below is one T cell receptor (beta chain). The sample belongs to a study of blood T cell repertoires in COVID-19. V dropped 6 bases and J dropped 4; count of bases not matched to a gene: 8. Germline V gene sequence: CDR1 MDHEN, CDR2 SYDVKM. The CDR3 is 14 amino acids. Data came from immunoSEQ multiplex PCR; TCRdb stores just in-frame clones and leaves some out. This sample has some 120,000 clones, with around nine tenths found just once. This receptor was obtained from a man aged 45-60 years with acute or convalescent COVID-19. The specimen was peripheral blood. J is TRBJ2-7 and V is TRBV28; TRBD1 agrees at 8 bases. CDR3 in amino acids: CASRDRVSLYEQYF. The CDR3 DNA reads TGTGCCAGCAGGGACAGGGTGAGTTTGTACGAGCAGTACTTC.